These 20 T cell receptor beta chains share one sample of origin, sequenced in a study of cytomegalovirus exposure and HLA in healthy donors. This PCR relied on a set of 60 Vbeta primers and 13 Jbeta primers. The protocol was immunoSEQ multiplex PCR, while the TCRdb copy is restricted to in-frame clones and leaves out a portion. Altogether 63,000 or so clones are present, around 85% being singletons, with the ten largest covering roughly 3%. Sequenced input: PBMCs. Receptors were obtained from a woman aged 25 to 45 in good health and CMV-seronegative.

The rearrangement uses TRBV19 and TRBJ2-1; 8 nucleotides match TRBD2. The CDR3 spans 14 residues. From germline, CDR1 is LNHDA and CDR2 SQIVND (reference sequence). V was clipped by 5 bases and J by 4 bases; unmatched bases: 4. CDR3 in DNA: TGTGCCAGTAGTCACGGGGGGGCGTACAATGAGCAGTTCTTC. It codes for CASSHGGAYNEQFF.

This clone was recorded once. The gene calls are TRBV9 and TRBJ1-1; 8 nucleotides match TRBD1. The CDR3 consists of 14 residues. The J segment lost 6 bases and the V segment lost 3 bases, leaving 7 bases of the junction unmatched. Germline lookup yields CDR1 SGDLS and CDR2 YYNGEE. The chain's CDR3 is CASSGLDRGPEAFF. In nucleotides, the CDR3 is TGTGCCAGCAGCGGATTAGACAGGGGACCTGAAGCTTTCTTT.

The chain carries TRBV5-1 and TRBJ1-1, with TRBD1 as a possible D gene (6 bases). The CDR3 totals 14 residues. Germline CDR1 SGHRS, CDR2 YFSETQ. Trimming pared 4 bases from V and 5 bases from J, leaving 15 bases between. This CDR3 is CASSPNERGTEAFF. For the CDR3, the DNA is TGCGCCAGCAGCCCAAATGAGAGGGGGACTGAAGCTTTCTTT.

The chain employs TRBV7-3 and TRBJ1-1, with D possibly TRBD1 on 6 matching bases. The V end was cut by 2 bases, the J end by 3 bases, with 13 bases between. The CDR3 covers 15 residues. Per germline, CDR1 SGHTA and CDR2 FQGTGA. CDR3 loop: CASSLGRGIDTEAFF. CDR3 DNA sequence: TGTGCCAGCAGCTTAGGCAGGGGTATCGACACTGAAGCTTTCTTT.

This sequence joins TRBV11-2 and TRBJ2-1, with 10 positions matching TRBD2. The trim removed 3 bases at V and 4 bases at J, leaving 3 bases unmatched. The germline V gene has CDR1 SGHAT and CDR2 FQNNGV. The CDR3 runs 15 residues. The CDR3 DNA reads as TGTGCCAGCAGCTTCCTAGCGGGGGCTTACAATGAGCAGTTCTTC. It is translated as CASSFLAGAYNEQFF.

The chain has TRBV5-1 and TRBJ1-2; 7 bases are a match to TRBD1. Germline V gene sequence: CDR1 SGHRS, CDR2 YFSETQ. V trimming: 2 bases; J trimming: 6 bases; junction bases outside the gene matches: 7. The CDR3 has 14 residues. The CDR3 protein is CASSLETGYDGYTF. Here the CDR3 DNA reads TGCGCCAGCAGCTTAGAGACAGGGTACGATGGCTACACCTTC.

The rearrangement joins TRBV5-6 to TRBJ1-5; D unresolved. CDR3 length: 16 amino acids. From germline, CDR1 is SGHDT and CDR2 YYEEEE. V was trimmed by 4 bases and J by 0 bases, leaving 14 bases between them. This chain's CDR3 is CASSTFRAGSNQPQHF. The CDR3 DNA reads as TGTGCCAGCAGCACTTTCCGTGCCGGTAGCAATCAGCCCCAGCATTTT.

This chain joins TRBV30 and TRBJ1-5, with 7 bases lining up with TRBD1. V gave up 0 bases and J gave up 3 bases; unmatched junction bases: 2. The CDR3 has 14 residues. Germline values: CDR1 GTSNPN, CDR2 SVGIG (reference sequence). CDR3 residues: CAWSVGQLNQPQHF. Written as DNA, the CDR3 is TGTGCCTGGAGTGTGGGACAGCTCAATCAGCCCCAGCATTTT.

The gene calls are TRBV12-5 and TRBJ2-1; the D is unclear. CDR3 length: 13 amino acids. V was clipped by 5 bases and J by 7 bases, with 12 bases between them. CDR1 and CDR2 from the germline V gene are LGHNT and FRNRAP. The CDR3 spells CASGVRNGNEQFF. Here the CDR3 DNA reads TGTGCTAGTGGTGTCAGAAACGGGAATGAGCAGTTCTTC.

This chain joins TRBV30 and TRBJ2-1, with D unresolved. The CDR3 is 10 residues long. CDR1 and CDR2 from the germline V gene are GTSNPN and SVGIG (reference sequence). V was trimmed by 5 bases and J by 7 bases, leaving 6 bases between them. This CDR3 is CAWGENEQFF. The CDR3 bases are TGTGCCTGGGGAGAAAATGAGCAGTTCTTC. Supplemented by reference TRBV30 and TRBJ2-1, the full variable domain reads SQTIHQWPATLVQPVGSPLSLECTVEGTSNPNLYWYRQAAGRGLQLLFYSVGIGQISSEVPQNLSASRPQDRQFILSSKKLLLSDSGFYLCAWGENEQFFGPGTRLTVL.

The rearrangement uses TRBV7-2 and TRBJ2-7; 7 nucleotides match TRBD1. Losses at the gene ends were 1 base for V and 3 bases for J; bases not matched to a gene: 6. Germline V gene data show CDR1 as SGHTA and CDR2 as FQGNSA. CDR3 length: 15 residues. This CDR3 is CASSLGQGAYYEQYV. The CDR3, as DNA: TGTGCCAGCAGCTTAGGACAGGGTGCTTACTACGAGCAGTACGTC.

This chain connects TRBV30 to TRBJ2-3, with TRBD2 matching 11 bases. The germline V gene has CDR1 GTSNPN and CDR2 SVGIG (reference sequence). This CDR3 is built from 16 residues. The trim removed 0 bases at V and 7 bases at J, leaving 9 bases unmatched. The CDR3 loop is CAWSVVPSGGRNTQYF. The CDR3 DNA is TGTGCCTGGAGTGTAGTCCCTAGCGGGGGGAGAAATACGCAGTATTTT.

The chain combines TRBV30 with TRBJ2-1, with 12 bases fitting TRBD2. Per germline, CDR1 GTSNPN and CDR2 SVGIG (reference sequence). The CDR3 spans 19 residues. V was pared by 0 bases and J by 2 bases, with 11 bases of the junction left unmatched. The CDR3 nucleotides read TGTGCCTGGAGTGTACAGGGTCTAGCGGGAGGGCTCCCCTACAATGAGCAGTTCTTC. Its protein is CAWSVQGLAGGLPYNEQFF.

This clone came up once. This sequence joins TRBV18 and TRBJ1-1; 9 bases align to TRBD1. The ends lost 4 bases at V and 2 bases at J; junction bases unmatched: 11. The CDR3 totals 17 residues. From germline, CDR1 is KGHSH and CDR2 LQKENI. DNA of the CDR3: TGTGCCAGCTCACAATCCATGGACAGGGGCCCCAACACTGAAGCTTTCTTT. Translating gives CASSQSMDRGPNTEAFF.

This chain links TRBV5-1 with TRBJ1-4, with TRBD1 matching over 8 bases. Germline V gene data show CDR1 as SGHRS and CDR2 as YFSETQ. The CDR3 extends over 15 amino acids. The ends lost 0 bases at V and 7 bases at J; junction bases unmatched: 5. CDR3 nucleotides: TGCGCCAGCAGCTTGGCGGGACAGGCCTCTGAAAAACTGTTTTTT. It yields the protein CASSLAGQASEKLFF.

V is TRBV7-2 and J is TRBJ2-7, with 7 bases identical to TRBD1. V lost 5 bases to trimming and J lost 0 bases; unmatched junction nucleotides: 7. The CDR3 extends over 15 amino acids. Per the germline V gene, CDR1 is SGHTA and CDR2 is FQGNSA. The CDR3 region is CASSHRDSSSYEQYF. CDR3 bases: TGTGCCAGCAGCCACCGGGACAGTAGCTCCTACGAGCAGTACTTC.

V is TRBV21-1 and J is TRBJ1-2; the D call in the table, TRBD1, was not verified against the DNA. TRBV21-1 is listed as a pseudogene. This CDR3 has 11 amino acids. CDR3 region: CASSKLPDRSF. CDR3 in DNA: TGTGCCAGCAGCAAACTCCCTGACAGGTCCTTC.

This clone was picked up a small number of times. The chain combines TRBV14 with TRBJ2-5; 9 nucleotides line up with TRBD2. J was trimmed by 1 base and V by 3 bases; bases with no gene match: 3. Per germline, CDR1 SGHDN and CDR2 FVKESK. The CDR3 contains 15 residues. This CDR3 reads CASSQQLAGQETQYF. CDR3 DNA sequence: TGTGCCAGCAGCCAGCAACTAGCGGGCCAAGAGACCCAGTACTTC.

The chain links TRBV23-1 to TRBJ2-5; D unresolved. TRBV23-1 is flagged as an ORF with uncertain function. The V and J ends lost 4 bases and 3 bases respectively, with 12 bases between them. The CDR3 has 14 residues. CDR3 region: CASSPKHAEETQYF. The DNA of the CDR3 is TGCGCCAGCAGTCCCAAACACGCAGAAGAGACCCAGTACTTC.

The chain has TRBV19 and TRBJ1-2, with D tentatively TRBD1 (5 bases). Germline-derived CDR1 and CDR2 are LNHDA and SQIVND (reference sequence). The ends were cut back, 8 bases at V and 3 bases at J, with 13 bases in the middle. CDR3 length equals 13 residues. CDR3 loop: CASQQDTHYGYTF. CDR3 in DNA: TGTGCCAGTCAGCAGGACACCCACTATGGCTACACCTTC.